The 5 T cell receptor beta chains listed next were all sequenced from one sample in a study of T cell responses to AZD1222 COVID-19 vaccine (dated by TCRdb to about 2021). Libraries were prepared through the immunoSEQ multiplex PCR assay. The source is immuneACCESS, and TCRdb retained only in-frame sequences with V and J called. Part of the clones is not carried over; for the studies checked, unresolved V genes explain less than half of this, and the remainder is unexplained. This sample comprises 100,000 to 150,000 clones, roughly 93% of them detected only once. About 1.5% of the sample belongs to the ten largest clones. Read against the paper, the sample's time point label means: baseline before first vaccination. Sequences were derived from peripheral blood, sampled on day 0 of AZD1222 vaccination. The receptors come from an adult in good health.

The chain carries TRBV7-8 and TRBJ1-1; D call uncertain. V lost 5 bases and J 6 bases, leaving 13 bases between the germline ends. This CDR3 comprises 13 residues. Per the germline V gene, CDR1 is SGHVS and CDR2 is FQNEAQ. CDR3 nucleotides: TGTGCCAGCAGCCACGGCTGGGCCTCTGAAGCTTTCTTT. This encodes CASSHGWASEAFF. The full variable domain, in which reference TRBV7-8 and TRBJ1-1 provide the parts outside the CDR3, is GAGVSQSPRYKVAKRGQDVALRCDPISGHVSLFWYQQALGQGPEFLTYFQNEAQLDKSGLPSDRFFAERPEGSVSTLKIQRTQQEDSAVYLCASSHGWASEAFFGQGTRLTVV.

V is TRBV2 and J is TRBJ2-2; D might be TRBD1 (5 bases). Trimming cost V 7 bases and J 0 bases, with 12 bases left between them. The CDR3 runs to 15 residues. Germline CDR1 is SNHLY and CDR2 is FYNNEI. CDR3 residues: CASTGQGTNTGELFF. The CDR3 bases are TGTGCCAGCACGGGCCAGGGCACGAACACCGGGGAGCTGTTTTTT.

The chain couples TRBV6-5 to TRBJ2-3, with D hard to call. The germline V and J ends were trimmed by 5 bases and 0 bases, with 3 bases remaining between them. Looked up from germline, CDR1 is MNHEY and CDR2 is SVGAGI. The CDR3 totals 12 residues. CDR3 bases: TGTGCCAGCAGTCCCAGCACAGATACGCAGTATTTT. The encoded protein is CASSPSTDTQYF.

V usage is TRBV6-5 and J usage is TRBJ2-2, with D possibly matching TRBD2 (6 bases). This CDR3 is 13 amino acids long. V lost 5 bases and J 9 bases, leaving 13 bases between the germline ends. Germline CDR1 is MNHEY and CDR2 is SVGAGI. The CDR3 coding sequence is TGTGCCAGCAGTCCCCGACTAGACAGGGAGCTGTTTTTT. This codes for CASSPRLDRELFF.

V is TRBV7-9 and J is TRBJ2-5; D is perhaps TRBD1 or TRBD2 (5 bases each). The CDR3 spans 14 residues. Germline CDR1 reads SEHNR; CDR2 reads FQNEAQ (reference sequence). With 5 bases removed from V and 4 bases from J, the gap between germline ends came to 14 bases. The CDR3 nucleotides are TGTGCCAGCAGCCTTGGGACCCCCGGAGAGACCCAGTACTTC. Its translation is CASSLGTPGETQYF.